A selection of T cell receptor beta chains follows, all from one sample in a study of control samples from healthy donors and cancer patients. Generated by immunoSEQ multiplex PCR, the TCRdb table keeps only in-frame clones and is missing some. This sample yields under 200,000 clones, of which 96% are seen a single time; over 1% belongs to the top ten. What was sequenced was blood. These receptors originate from a woman aged 25-40 years in good health. CDR3s include the opening cysteine and the closing phenylalanine or tryptophan. D genes are given only for firm matches. Size is stated for part of the rows, as once, few or many counts, or as a class when the clone is expanded.

CDR3 length	V gene	J gene	clone size	D gene	CDR3 DNA	CDR3 protein
16	TRBV3-1/TRBV3-2	TRBJ2-2	.	TRBD2	TGTGCCAGCAGCCCGCTAGCGGGAGGATTCACCGGGGAGCTGTTTTTT	CASSPLAGGFTGELFF
21	TRBV2	TRBJ2-3	.	TRBD1	TGTGCCAGCACCGCTGTAAAAGGGACAGTCAATGCCGCCCCGATCACAGATACGCAGTATTTT	CASTAVKGTVNAAPITDTQYF
13	TRBV5-6	TRBJ1-2	.	.	TGTGCCAGCTCCTCCGGGGCTGGCTATGGCTACACCTTC	CASSSGAGYGYTF
18	TRBV29-1	TRBJ1-4	.	TRBD1	TGCAGCGTTGGGTGGGGACAGGGGAGGCCAACAACTAATGAAAAACTGTTTTTT	CSVGWGQGRPTTNEKLFF
14	TRBV28	TRBJ1-5	.	TRBD1	TGTGCCAGCAGCCGGGGACAGCGCAATCAGCCCCAGCATTTT	CASSRGQRNQPQHF
12	TRBV30	TRBJ2-7	once	.	TGTGCCTGGAACAGGGATTCCTACGAGCAGTACTTC	CAWNRDSYEQYF
13	TRBV18	TRBJ2-3	.	.	TGTGCCAGCTCACCTTCTAGCTCAGATACGCAGTATTTT	CASSPSSSDTQYF
16	TRBV28	TRBJ2-7	.	TRBD2	TGTGCCAGCAGTTCCACGCGGGAGGGGCCGGAGGGCGAGCAGTACTTC	CASSSTREGPEGEQYF
14	TRBV19	TRBJ1-5	.	TRBD1	TGTGCCAGTAGTGTGGACAGGGTGGACCAGCCCCAGCATTTT	CASSVDRVDQPQHF
12	TRBV14	TRBJ2-7	.	.	TGTGCCAGCAGCCTTCAGCGCTACGAGCAGTACTTC	CASSLQRYEQYF
14	TRBV5-6	TRBJ1-3	.	TRBD1	TGTGCCAGCAGCTTCACAGGGGCCCTAGGCACCATATATTTT	CASSFTGALGTIYF
17	TRBV4-1	TRBJ2-1	.	TRBD2	TGCGCCAGCAGCCAAGGTCGCGGAGCGGGGGGGCCCAATGAGCAGTTCTTC	CASSQGRGAGGPNEQFF
16	TRBV7-3	TRBJ2-2	once	TRBD2	TGTGCCAGCAGCCTCTTGGCTAGCGGGAACACCGGGGAGCTGTTTTTT	CASSLLASGNTGELFF
15	TRBV6-2/TRBV6-3	TRBJ2-3	.	.	TGTGCCAGCAGTTACTCAAGCGTGAGCACAGATACGCAGTATTTT	CASSYSSVSTDTQYF
13	TRBV7-3	TRBJ1-6	.	.	TGTGCCAGCAGCCTGACCGGGATGCCACCCCTCCACTTT	CASSLTGMPPLHF
15	TRBV7-2	TRBJ2-1	.	TRBD2	TGTGCCAGCAGCTTAGTTCTTAGCGGGGGGCCCGAGCAGTTCTTC	CASSLVLSGGPEQFF
16	TRBV3-1/TRBV3-2	TRBJ2-5	.	TRBD1	TGTGCCAGCAGCCCGGGTCCCAGGGGGCGCCAAGAGACCCAGTACTTC	CASSPGPRGRQETQYF
20	TRBV6-1	TRBJ1-6	once	TRBD1	TGTGCCAGCAGTGAATACCGGGACAGGGACCTCAACCCTTGGAATTCACCCCTCCACTTT	CASSEYRDRDLNPWNSPLHF
11	TRBV29-1	TRBJ2-2	.	.	TGCAGCGTTTTTTTCACCGGGGAGCTGTTTTTT	CSVFFTGELFF
14	TRBV7-9	TRBJ1-1	.	.	TGTGCCAGCAGCTTTTCGACATGGGGCACTGAAGCTTTCTTT	CASSFSTWGTEAFF
18	TRBV7-9	TRBJ2-2	.	TRBD2	TGTGCCAGCAGCTTCGAACTCCCAGTAGCGGGATTAACCGGGGAGCTGTTTTTT	CASSFELPVAGLTGELFF
14	TRBV9	TRBJ2-1	.	.	TGTGCCAGCAGCGTAGCCGGGAGATTCAATGAGCAGTTCTTC	CASSVAGRFNEQFF
15	TRBV7-8	TRBJ2-7	.	TRBD1	TGTGCCAGCAGCCTTCGGGACAGGGATAAGTACGAGCAGTACTTC	CASSLRDRDKYEQYF
16	TRBV7-8	TRBJ1-4	.	.	TGTGCCAGCAGCGAGTATTCTCAGGGGAACTATGAAAAACTGTTTTTT	CASSEYSQGNYEKLFF
14	TRBV29-1	TRBJ2-1	.	.	TGCAGCGTTGAAACTTCGTTTCCCTACAATGAGCAGTTCTTC	CSVETSFPYNEQFF
15	TRBV19	TRBJ1-5	.	.	TGTGCCAGTAGTACAAACAGGGCGAGCCATCAGCCCCAGCATTTT	CASSTNRASHQPQHF
15	TRBV6-1	TRBJ2-7	.	.	TGTGCCAGCAGTGAAGAAACAGGAGGGGCCTACGAGCAGTACTTC	CASSEETGGAYEQYF
11	TRBV7-9	TRBJ1-2	.	.	TGTGCCAGCAGCTGGTCGGATGGCTACACCTTC	CASSWSDGYTF